Presented here are 20 T cell receptor beta chains from one specimen sequenced in a study of cytotoxic CD8 clonotypes in ibrutinib-treated CLL. The method was immunoSEQ multiplex PCR; TCRdb's version includes in-frame clones alone and lacks a portion of them. In the table there are fewer than 25,000 clones, about 78% of which are singletons. Source: PBMCs, taken before ibrutinib treatment. Every receptor here comes from a human donor with chronic lymphocytic leukemia.

The rearrangement links TRBV28 to TRBJ2-7; 7 bases fit TRBD1. The CDR3 runs 13 residues. The V gene end was trimmed by 7 bases and the J gene end by 4 bases; junction bases not matched to a gene: 7. Germline V gene sequence: CDR1 MDHEN, CDR2 SYDVKM. CDR3 coding DNA: TGTGCCAGCACTTGGGCAGGGGGTTACGAGCAGTACTTC. Its protein product is CASTWAGGYEQYF.

CDR3 coding DNA: TGCGCCAGCAGCCAAGAGGTCCCACTAGCGGGAGGGCAGGATACGCAGTATTTT. Residues: CASSQEVPLAGGQDTQYF. The chain has TRBV4-3 and TRBJ2-3; TRBD2 agrees at 13 bases. This CDR3 is 18 amino acids long. Germline CDR1 reads LGHNA; CDR2 reads YSLEER. Germline trimming cut 0 bases from V and 6 bases from J; bases unmatched to any gene: 9.

The V gene is TRBV5-6, the J gene TRBJ2-7, with D perhaps matching TRBD1 (6 bases). Germline V CDR1 and CDR2: SGHDT, YYEEEE. The CDR3 has 15 amino acids. Trimming shortened V by 0 bases and J by 2 bases, and 12 bases separated the two germline ends. The CDR3 sequence is CASSLAAGVTYEQYF. DNA of the CDR3: TGTGCCAGCAGCTTGGCCGCAGGGGTAACCTACGAGCAGTACTTC.

The chain uses TRBV10-3 and TRBJ1-1; D ambiguous. There are 14 residues in the CDR3. Looked up from germline, CDR1 is ENHRY and CDR2 is SYGVKD. Trimming took off 0 bases at V and 2 bases at J, with 7 bases between the two ends. The CDR3 sequence is CAISESAANTEAFF. CDR3 DNA sequence: TGTGCCATCAGTGAGTCAGCGGCTAACACTGAAGCTTTCTTT.

This rearrangement joins TRBV11-2 to TRBJ1-1, with no clear D. V was cut by 2 bases and J by 2 bases, with 6 bases left in between. The CDR3 is 13 amino acids. CDR1 and CDR2 (germline): SGHAT, FQNNGV. The CDR3 nucleotides are TGTGCCAGCAGCTTATCTTCTAACACTGAAGCTTTCTTT. Its translation: CASSLSSNTEAFF.

Only a few counts were recorded for this clone. The chain has TRBV2 and TRBJ2-3; D gene ambiguous. V was clipped by 6 bases and J by 5 bases, with 9 bases between them. CDR3 length equals 12 residues. Per germline, CDR1 SNHLY and CDR2 FYNNEI. CDR3 sequence (DNA): TGTGCCAGCAGACTCGACGGAGATACGCAGTATTTT. The encoded protein is CASRLDGDTQYF.

The CDR3 sequence: CASSLGTGANTEAFF. The CDR3 DNA sequence: TGCGCCAGCAGCCTAGGGACAGGGGCGAACACTGAAGCTTTCTTT. The chain combines TRBV5-1 with TRBJ1-1; 10 nucleotides align to TRBD1. CDR3 length equals 15 residues. V lost 4 bases and J lost 1; bases outside the gene matches: 4. The germline V gene has CDR1 SGHRS and CDR2 YFSETQ.

The V and J genes are TRBV7-2 and TRBJ2-7, with 9 nucleotides matching TRBD2. J gave up 3 bases and V 2 bases, and 17 bases lay outside the gene matches. Germline V gene lookup returns CDR1 SGHTA and CDR2 FQGNSA. The CDR3 extends over 19 amino acids. The CDR3 spells CASSLRTSGRPPASYEQYF. CDR3 DNA: TGTGCCAGCAGCTTAAGAACCAGCGGGAGGCCCCCTGCGAGCTACGAGCAGTACTTC.

The J gene is TRBJ1-1, the V gene TRBV25-1; D is undetermined. V lost 3 bases, J lost 5 bases, and 10 bases lay in between. The CDR3 has 13 residues. CDR1 MGHDK and CDR2 SYGVNS come from the germline V gene. The CDR3 here is CASSDRGLTEAFF. DNA of the CDR3: TGTGCCAGCAGTGACCGGGGTCTTACTGAAGCTTTCTTT.

The rearrangement links TRBV20-1 to TRBJ1-1; 8 positions match TRBD1. CDR1 is DFQATT, CDR2 SNEGSKA, per germline (reference sequence). J was trimmed by 7 bases and V by 3 bases; bases with no gene match: 1. The CDR3 covers 11 residues. The CDR3 is CSARGQVEAFF. CDR3 nucleotides: TGCAGTGCTAGGGGACAGGTTGAAGCTTTCTTT.

This clone was counted a single time. V and J are TRBV19 and TRBJ2-7; 7 bases fit TRBD1. Germline trimming cut 5 bases from V and 5 bases from J; bases unmatched to any gene: 12. This CDR3 is built from 15 residues. The germline V gene encodes CDR1 LNHDA and CDR2 SQIVND (reference sequence). CDR3 nucleotide sequence: TGTGCCAGTAGTCCTCGGGACAGAGGTATGGACGAGCAGTACTTC. It translates to CASSPRDRGMDEQYF.

This chain uses TRBV7-9 with TRBJ2-5; D not certain. The length of the CDR3 is 12 residues. Germline CDR1 is SEHNR and CDR2 is FQNEAQ (reference sequence). V lost 5 bases and J 4 bases, leaving 8 bases between the germline ends. DNA of the CDR3: TGTGCCAGCAGCCACGGCGGAGAGACCCAGTACTTC. This gives the protein CASSHGGETQYF.

This clone was detected a few times. This chain joins TRBV7-6 and TRBJ2-7; 7 bases are a match to TRBD2. J was trimmed by 3 bases and V by 2 bases; bases with no gene match: 4. The V gene's germline CDR1 is SGHVS and CDR2 FNYEAQ. The CDR3 has 14 amino acids. The CDR3 DNA reads TGTGCCAGCAGCTTAAAGCGGGACCACTACGAGCAGTACTTC. Protein product: CASSLKRDHYEQYF. Based on the CDR3 plus reference TRBV7-6 and TRBJ2-7, the full variable domain is GAGVSQSPRYKVTKRGQDVALRCDPISGHVSLYWYRQALGQGPEFLTYFNYEAQQDKSGLPNDRFSAERPEGSISTLTIQRTEQRDSAMYRCASSLKRDHYEQYFGPGTRLTVT.

The rearrangement links TRBV18 to TRBJ2-2, with D possibly TRBD1 on 6 matching bases. Germline CDR1 reads KGHSH; CDR2 reads LQKENI. Trimming removed 6 bases at V and 0 bases at J, with 14 bases between. This CDR3 has 16 amino acids. The DNA for the CDR3 is TGTGCCAGCTCCCGGACAGAAACTACGAACACCGGGGAGCTGTTTTTT. Translation gives CASSRTETTNTGELFF.

This chain uses TRBV10-3 with TRBJ2-3, with D tentatively TRBD2 (6 bases). The CDR3 contains 15 residues. V was pared by 6 bases and J by 4 bases, with 17 bases between. CDR1 ENHRY and CDR2 SYGVKD come from the germline V gene. The DNA of the CDR3 is TGTGCCATCAGGATCACAGCGACTAGACCAGATACGCAGTATTTT. Its protein product is CAIRITATRPDTQYF.

The chain combines TRBV7-2 with TRBJ1-3, with a possible D match to TRBD1 (6 bases). V gave up 0 bases and J gave up 0 bases, with 9 bases separating them. CDR3 length: 16 residues. The germline V gene has CDR1 SGHTA and CDR2 FQGNSA. The DNA for the CDR3 is TGTGCCAGCAGCTTAGCGGGGGCAGACTCTGGAAACACCATATATTTT. It encodes CASSLAGADSGNTIYF. The entire variable domain, with the rest obtained from reference TRBV7-2 and TRBJ1-3, is as follows: GAGVSQSPSNKVTEKGKDVELRCDPISGHTALYWYRQSLGQGLEFLIYFQGNSAPDKSGLPSDRFSAERTGGSVSTLTIQRTQQEDSAVYLCASSLAGADSGNTIYFGEGSWLTVV.

The V gene is TRBV6-5, the J gene TRBJ1-3; D uncertain. V lost 0 bases and J 2 bases, leaving 8 bases between the germline ends. The CDR3 is made up of 15 amino acids. The V gene's germline CDR1 is MNHEY and CDR2 SVGAGI. This CDR3 reads CASSYSPDAGNTIYF. DNA of the CDR3: TGTGCCAGCAGTTACTCGCCTGACGCTGGAAACACCATATATTTT.

This clone has more than one count but fewer than ten. This sequence joins TRBV28 and TRBJ1-5; 7 bases align to TRBD1. Trimming took 6 bases from V and 5 from J; bases not matched to a gene: 13. The length of the CDR3 is 16 residues. Germline-derived CDR1 and CDR2 are MDHEN and SYDVKM. CDR3 protein: CASSRGGRGPDQPQHF. The DNA for the CDR3 is TGTGCCAGCAGCCGGGGAGGGAGGGGGCCGGATCAGCCCCAGCATTTT.

V and J are TRBV7-2 and TRBJ1-2; 10 bases are a match to TRBD1. Germline trimming cut 4 bases from V and 4 bases from J; bases unmatched to any gene: 9. The CDR3 contains 16 residues. Germline CDR1 SGHTA, CDR2 FQGNSA. CDR3 DNA: TGTGCCAGCAGCTCCCTGGTCGGGACAGGGGTCTATGGCTACACCTTC. Translating it yields CASSSLVGTGVYGYTF.

The rearrangement links TRBV7-9 to TRBJ2-7, with 9 bases that match TRBD1. Germline CDR1 SEHNR, CDR2 FQNEAQ (reference sequence). This CDR3 region has 15 residues. The junction had 10 bases not matched to a gene; V was cut back by 4 bases and J by 6 bases. The CDR3 spells CASSWPGQGEPEQYF. The CDR3 DNA reads as TGTGCCAGCAGCTGGCCGGGACAGGGAGAACCCGAGCAGTACTTC.